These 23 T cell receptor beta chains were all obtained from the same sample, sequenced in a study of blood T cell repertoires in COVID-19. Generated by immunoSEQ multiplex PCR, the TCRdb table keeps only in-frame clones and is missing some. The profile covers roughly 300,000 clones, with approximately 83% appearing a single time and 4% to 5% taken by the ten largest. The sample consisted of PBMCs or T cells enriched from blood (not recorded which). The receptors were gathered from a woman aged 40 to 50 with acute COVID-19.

CDR3 amino acids: CASSVSGSLGDTQYF. CDR3 bases: TGTGCCAGCAGCGTATCCGGGAGTCTGGGAGATACGCAGTATTTT. V usage is TRBV9 and J usage is TRBJ2-3, with D perhaps matching TRBD2 (6 bases). Per the germline V gene, CDR1 is SGDLS and CDR2 is YYNGEE. V lost 1 base and J 5 bases, leaving 14 bases between the germline ends. The CDR3 is 15 amino acids.

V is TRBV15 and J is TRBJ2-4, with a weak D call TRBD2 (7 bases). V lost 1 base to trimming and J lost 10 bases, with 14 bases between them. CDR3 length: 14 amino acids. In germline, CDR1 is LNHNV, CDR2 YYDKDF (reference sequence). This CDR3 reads CATSRGEGGGIQYF. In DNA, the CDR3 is TGTGCCACCAGCAGAGGTGAAGGGGGGGGAATTCAGTACTTC.

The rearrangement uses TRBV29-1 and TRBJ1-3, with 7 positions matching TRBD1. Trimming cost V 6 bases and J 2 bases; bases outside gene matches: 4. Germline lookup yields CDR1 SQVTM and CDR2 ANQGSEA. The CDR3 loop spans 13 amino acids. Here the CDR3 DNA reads TGCAGCGTCATCACAGGGGCTGGAAACACCATATATTTT. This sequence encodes CSVITGAGNTIYF.

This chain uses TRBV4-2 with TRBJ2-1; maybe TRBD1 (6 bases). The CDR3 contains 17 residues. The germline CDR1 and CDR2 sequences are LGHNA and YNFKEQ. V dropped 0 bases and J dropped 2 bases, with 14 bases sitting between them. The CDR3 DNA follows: TGTGCCAGCAGCCAAGATGGGGGCCCGATAACCTACAATGAGCAGTTCTTC. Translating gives CASSQDGGPITYNEQFF.

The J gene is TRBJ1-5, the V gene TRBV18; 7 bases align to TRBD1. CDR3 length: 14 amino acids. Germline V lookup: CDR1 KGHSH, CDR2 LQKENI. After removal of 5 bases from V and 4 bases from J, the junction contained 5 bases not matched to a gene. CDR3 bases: TGTGCCAGCTCATCTGAACAGGGGAATCAGCCCCAGCATTTT. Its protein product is CASSSEQGNQPQHF.

The CDR3: CASSQAGSIHEQFF. In nucleotides, the CDR3 is TGCGCCAGCAGCCAAGCTGGCTCGATCCATGAGCAGTTCTTC. This chain joins TRBV4-1 and TRBJ2-1; unclear D gene. The CDR3 loop spans 14 amino acids. The germline V gene encodes CDR1 MGHRA and CDR2 YSYEKL. The V gene lost 1 base and the J gene lost 8 bases, with 12 bases spanning the gap.

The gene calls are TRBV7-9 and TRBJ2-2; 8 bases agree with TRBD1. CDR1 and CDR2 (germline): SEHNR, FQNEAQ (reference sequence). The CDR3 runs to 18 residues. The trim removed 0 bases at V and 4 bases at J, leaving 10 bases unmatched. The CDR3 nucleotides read TGTGCCAGCAGCTTAGCAGGTTCGGCAGGGGGCATCACCGGGGAGCTGTTTTTT. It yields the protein CASSLAGSAGGITGELFF.

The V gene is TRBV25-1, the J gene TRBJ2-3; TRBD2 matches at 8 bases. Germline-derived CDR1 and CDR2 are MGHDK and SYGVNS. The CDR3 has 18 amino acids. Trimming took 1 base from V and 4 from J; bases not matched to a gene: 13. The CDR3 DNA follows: TGTGCCAGCAGTGAATCCCTTATCGGGAGGGGTCCAGCAGATACGCAGTATTTT. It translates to CASSESLIGRGPADTQYF.

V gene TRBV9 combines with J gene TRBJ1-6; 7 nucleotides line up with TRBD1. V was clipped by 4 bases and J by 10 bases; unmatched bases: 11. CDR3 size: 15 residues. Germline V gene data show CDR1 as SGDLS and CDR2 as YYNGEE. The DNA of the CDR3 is TGTGCCAGCAGCATAACTACAGGGGCCGAATCACCCCTCCACTTT. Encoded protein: CASSITTGAESPLHF.

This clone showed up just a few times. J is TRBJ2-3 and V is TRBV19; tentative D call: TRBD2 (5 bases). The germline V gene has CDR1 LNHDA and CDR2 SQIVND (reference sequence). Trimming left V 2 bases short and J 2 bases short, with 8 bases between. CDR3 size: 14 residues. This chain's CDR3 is CASSIMLATDTQYF. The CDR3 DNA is TGTGCCAGTAGTATAATGCTAGCCACAGATACGCAGTATTTT.

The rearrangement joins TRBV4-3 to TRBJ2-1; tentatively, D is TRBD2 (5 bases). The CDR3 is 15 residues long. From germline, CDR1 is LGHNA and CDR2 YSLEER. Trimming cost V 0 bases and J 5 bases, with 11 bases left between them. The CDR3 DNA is TGCGCCAGCAGCCAAGAGGGTACTAGAAACAATGAGCAGTTCTTC. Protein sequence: CASSQEGTRNNEQFF.

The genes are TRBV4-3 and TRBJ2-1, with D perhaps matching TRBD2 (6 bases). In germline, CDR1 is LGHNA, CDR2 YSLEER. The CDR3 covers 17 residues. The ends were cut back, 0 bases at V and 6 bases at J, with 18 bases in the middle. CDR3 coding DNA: TGCGCCAGCAGCCAAGAGGTCTTGGGGGTCGGGGGCAATGAGCAGTTCTTC. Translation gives CASSQEVLGVGGNEQFF.

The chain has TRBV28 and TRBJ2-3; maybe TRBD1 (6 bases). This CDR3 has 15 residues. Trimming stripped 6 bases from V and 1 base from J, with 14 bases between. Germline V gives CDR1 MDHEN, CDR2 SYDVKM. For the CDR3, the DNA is TGTGCCAGCAGCCAACAACCAGGGGGCACAGATACGCAGTATTTT. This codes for CASSQQPGGTDTQYF.

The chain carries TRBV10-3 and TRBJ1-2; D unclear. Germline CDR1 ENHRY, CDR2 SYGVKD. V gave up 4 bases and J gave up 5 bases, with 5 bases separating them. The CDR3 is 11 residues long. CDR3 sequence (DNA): TGTGCCATCAGTGCACAGTATGGCTACACCTTC. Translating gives CAISAQYGYTF.

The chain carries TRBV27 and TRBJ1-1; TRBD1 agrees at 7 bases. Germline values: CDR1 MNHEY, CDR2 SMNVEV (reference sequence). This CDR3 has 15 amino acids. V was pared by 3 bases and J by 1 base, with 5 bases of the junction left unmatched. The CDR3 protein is CASSFGTAGNTEAFF. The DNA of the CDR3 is TGTGCCAGCAGTTTCGGGACAGCGGGGAACACTGAAGCTTTCTTT.

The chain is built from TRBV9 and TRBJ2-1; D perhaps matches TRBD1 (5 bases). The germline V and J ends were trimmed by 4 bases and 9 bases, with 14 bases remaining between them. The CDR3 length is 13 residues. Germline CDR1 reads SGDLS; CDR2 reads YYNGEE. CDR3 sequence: CASSHTGVTEQFF. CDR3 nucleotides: TGTGCCAGCAGCCATACAGGTGTGACTGAGCAGTTCTTC.

In nucleotides, the CDR3 is TGTGCCAGCAGTACAGGTTACGAGCAGTACTTC. Its translation: CASSTGYEQYF. The rearrangement links TRBV6-5 to TRBJ2-7, with D perhaps TRBD1 (5 bases). Germline loops: CDR1 MNHEY, CDR2 SVGAGI. This CDR3 comprises 11 residues. V gave up 5 bases and J gave up 4 bases, with 6 bases separating them.

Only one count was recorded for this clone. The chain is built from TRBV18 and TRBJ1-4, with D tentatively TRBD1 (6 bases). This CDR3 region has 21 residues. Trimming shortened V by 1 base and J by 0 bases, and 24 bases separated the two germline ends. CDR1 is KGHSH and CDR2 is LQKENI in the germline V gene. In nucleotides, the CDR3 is TGTGCCAGCTCACCACGAAATGCGGTCGGACAGACTCTTGCAACTAATGAAAAACTGTTTTTT. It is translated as CASSPRNAVGQTLATNEKLFF.

The CDR3 reads CASSMTRGRNQPQHF. The CDR3 DNA reads TGTGCCAGCAGTATGACGAGGGGGCGGAATCAGCCCCAGCATTTT. This sequence joins TRBV2 and TRBJ1-5; 7 bases are a match to TRBD1. The V segment lost 5 bases and the J segment 4 bases; nucleotides outside the gene matches: 8. The CDR3 totals 15 residues. CDR1 SNHLY and CDR2 FYNNEI come from the germline V gene.

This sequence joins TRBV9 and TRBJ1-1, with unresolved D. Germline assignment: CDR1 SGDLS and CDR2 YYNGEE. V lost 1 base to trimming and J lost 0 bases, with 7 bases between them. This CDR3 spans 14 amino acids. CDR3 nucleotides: TGTGCCAGCAGCGTATATCCAGTGAACACTGAAGCTTTCTTT. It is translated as CASSVYPVNTEAFF.

In DNA form, the CDR3 reads TGTGCCAGCAGGGGGCAGGGCGAAAAACTGTTTTTT. As protein: CASRGQGEKLFF. The chain links TRBV6-5 to TRBJ1-4, with D possibly TRBD1 on 5 matching bases. V lost 6 bases and J lost 8, with 10 bases in between. CDR1 is MNHEY and CDR2 is SVGAGI in the germline V gene. The CDR3 has 12 amino acids.

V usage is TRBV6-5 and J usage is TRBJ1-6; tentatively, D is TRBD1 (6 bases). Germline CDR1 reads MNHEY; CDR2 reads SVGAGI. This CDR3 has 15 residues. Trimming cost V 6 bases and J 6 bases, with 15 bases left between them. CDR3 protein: CASRPPGQSNSPLHF. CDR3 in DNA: TGTGCCAGCAGACCGCCCGGACAGTCTAATTCACCCCTCCACTTT.

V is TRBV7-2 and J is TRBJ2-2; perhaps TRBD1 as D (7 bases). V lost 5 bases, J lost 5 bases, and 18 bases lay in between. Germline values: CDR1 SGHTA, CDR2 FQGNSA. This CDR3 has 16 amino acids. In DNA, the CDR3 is TGTGCCAGCAGCCCCAGACAGGGAGGATATACCGGGGAGCTGTTTTTT. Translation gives CASSPRQGGYTGELFF. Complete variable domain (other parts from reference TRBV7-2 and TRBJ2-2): GAGVSQSPSNKVTEKGKDVELRCDPISGHTALYWYRQSLGQGLEFLIYFQGNSAPDKSGLPSDRFSAERTGGSVSTLTIQRTQQEDSAVYLCASSPRQGGYTGELFFGEGSRLTVL.